The 31 T cell receptor beta chains below all came from one sample that was sequenced in a study of CD8 T cells in Susac syndrome. After extraction with the RNeasy kit, roughly 0.5 to 1 ug of the RNA was reverse transcribed using random hexamers. TCRdb used MiXCR to reprocess the immunoSEQ multiplex PCR reads, holding one entry per CDR3 protein. The sample records around 300,000 distinct CDR3 sequences, approximately 90% being singletons. The source material was CD4+ T cells from PBMCs. The source of these receptors is a human donor with multiple sclerosis.

The genes are TRBV6-2 or TRBV6-3 and TRBJ2-1; 7 bases line up with TRBD1. V lost 6 bases to trimming and J lost 9 bases; unmatched junction nucleotides: 8. CDR1 is MNHEY, CDR2 SVGEGT, per germline. The CDR3 has 13 amino acids. The CDR3 reads CASRDRDGIEQFF. The CDR3 DNA reads as TGTGCCAGCAGAGACAGGGATGGTATTGAGCAGTTCTTC.

Details on this clonotype: The junction shows a germline mismatch at one end, possibly a read error. The chain is built from TRBV7-9 and TRBJ2-2, with D uncertain. Germline V CDR1 and CDR2: SEHNR, FQNEAQ (reference sequence). CDR3 length equals 16 residues. CDR3 bases: TGTGCCAGCAGCTTAATCCCCCACGCCAACACCGAGGAGCTGTTTTTT. It is translated as CASSLIPHANTEELFF.

A single count supports this clonotype. The chain recombines TRBV10-3 with TRBJ2-1; TRBD2 agrees at 13 bases. CDR3 length: 14 amino acids. With 4 bases clipped from V and 8 bases from J, the junction kept 2 bases outside the gene matches. In germline, CDR1 is ENHRY, CDR2 SYGVKD. This CDR3 is CAISGLAGGHEQFF. The CDR3 DNA follows: TGTGCCATCAGTGGACTAGCGGGGGGACATGAGCAGTTCTTC.

V and J are TRBV20-1 and TRBJ1-1, with a possible D match to TRBD1 (6 bases). V lost 3 bases and J lost 5, with 13 bases in between. The germline gives CDR1 DFQATT, CDR2 SNEGSKA (reference sequence). The CDR3 loop spans 13 amino acids. CDR3 amino acids: CSARSGVRTEAFF. CDR3 DNA sequence: TGCAGTGCTAGGTCAGGGGTTCGAACTGAAGCTTTCTTT.

This chain uses TRBV30 with TRBJ1-5; TRBD1 is a possible D gene (6 bases). V lost 0 bases to trimming and J lost 4 bases, with 10 bases between them. This CDR3 is 14 amino acids long. CDR1 is GTSNPN, CDR2 SVGIG, per germline (reference sequence). The CDR3 loop is CAWSVNQGNQPQHF. The DNA of the CDR3 is TGTGCCTGGAGTGTAAATCAGGGGAATCAGCCCCAGCATTTT.

This chain uses TRBV30 with TRBJ2-1, with TRBD1 identical over 9 bases. The CDR3 covers 13 residues. The trim removed 4 bases at V and 12 bases at J, leaving 10 bases unmatched. Germline CDR1 is GTSNPN and CDR2 is SVGIG (reference sequence). This chain's CDR3 is CAWIRQGGDGQFF. The CDR3, as DNA: TGTGCCTGGATTCGACAGGGGGGCGACGGGCAGTTCTTC.

Only one count was recorded for this clonotype. This chain joins TRBV7-2 and TRBJ1-4, with D perhaps matching TRBD1 (6 bases). Germline assignment: CDR1 SGHTA and CDR2 FQGNSA. CDR3 length: 14 residues. V dropped 1 base and J dropped 11 bases, with 14 bases sitting between them. CDR3 DNA: TGTGCCAGCAGCTTAGGCCCAGGGGCACGGAAACTGTTTTTT. It is translated as CASSLGPGARKLFF. The variable domain in full, with the rest retrieved from reference TRBV7-2 and TRBJ1-4, is GAGVSQSPSNKVTEKGKDVELRCDPISGHTALYWYRQSLGQGLEFLIYFQGNSAPDKSGLPSDRFSAERTGGSVSTLTIQRTQQEDSAVYLCASSLGPGARKLFFGSGTQLSVL.

This sequence joins TRBV6-5 and TRBJ1-1; D call uncertain. The ends were cut back, 6 bases at V and 4 bases at J, with 12 bases in the middle. This CDR3 is 13 amino acids long. Germline values: CDR1 MNHEY, CDR2 SVGAGI. CDR3 coding DNA: TGTGCCAGCAGACCGACAAGAATCACTGAAGCTTTCTTT. This codes for CASRPTRITEAFF.

The J gene is TRBJ2-1, the V gene TRBV29-1; tentatively, D is TRBD1 or TRBD2 (5 bases each). The CDR3 extends over 16 amino acids. V dropped 4 bases and J dropped 7 bases, with 23 bases sitting between them. Germline CDR1 reads SQVTM; CDR2 reads ANQGSEA. The CDR3 DNA reads as TGCAGCGTTGCCCCTTGGGGACGAGGCAGTATTAATGAGCAGTTCTTC. Amino acid sequence: CSVAPWGRGSINEQFF.

J is TRBJ2-1 and V is TRBV14; no clear D. From germline, CDR1 is SGHDN and CDR2 FVKESK. This CDR3 spans 12 amino acids. Trimming took 4 bases from V and 7 from J, leaving 8 bases between them. The CDR3 coding sequence is TGTGCCAGCAGCCCAGGATATAATGAGCAGTTCTTC. This codes for CASSPGYNEQFF.

CDR3 nucleotides: TGTGCCAGCAGCCAAGGTTACGGGCCGGACACCATATATTTT. It specifies CASSQGYGPDTIYF. The chain recombines TRBV3-1 with TRBJ1-3, with unresolved D. This CDR3 is built from 14 residues. The V gene lost 1 base and the J gene lost 8 bases, with 12 bases spanning the gap. Germline V CDR1 and CDR2: LGHDT, YNNKEL (reference sequence).

The rearrangement links TRBV5-4 to TRBJ1-2; D might be TRBD1 (5 bases). This CDR3 has 12 amino acids. Per germline, CDR1 SGHNT and CDR2 YYREEE (reference sequence). V lost 4 bases to trimming and J lost 5 bases, with 9 bases between them. CDR3 loop: CASSADSYGYTF. The DNA of the CDR3 is TGTGCCAGCAGCGCCGACAGTTATGGCTACACCTTC.

The DNA of the CDR3 is TGTGCCAGCAGGCCTAGCGGGACCCGCACAGATACGCAGTATTTT. This codes for CASRPSGTRTDTQYF. V gene TRBV6-5 combines with J gene TRBJ2-3; 9 bases align to TRBD2. The CDR3 is made up of 15 amino acids. The V segment lost 6 bases and the J segment 1 base; nucleotides outside the gene matches: 5. The germline V gene has CDR1 MNHEY and CDR2 SVGAGI.

The chain carries TRBV7-2 and TRBJ2-3; tentatively, D is TRBD1 (5 bases). Germline lookup yields CDR1 SGHTA and CDR2 FQGNSA. Trimming cost V 5 bases and J 8 bases, with 17 bases left between them. The CDR3 length is 14 residues. CDR3 amino acids: CASSTGHVITTQYF. For the CDR3, the DNA is TGTGCCAGCAGCACTGGACACGTTATTACTACGCAGTATTTT. The full variable domain, its missing parts supplied by reference TRBV7-2 and TRBJ2-3, is GAGVSQSPSNKVTEKGKDVELRCDPISGHTALYWYRQSLGQGLEFLIYFQGNSAPDKSGLPSDRFSAERTGGSVSTLTIQRTQQEDSAVYLCASSTGHVITTQYFGPGTRLTVL.

This chain uses TRBV19 with TRBJ2-4; D uncertain. CDR3 length equals 14 residues. CDR1 LNHDA and CDR2 SQIVND come from the germline V gene (reference sequence). With 5 bases removed from V and 3 bases from J, the gap between germline ends came to 11 bases. In nucleotides, the CDR3 is TGTGCCAGTAGTTTTCAGAGCAGCAAAAACATTCAGTACTTC. It yields the protein CASSFQSSKNIQYF.

This clonotype showed up just a few times. The gene calls are TRBV7-8 and TRBJ2-5; no definite D call. V lost 3 bases and J 2 bases, leaving 7 bases between the germline ends. In germline, CDR1 is SGHVS, CDR2 FQNEAQ. This CDR3 region has 13 residues. The CDR3 is CASSFSRQETQYF. For the CDR3, the DNA is TGTGCCAGCAGCTTTTCAAGACAAGAGACCCAGTACTTC.

This chain uses TRBV6-1 with TRBJ2-6; perhaps TRBD2 as D (6 bases). The germline CDR1 and CDR2 sequences are MNHNS and SASEGT. The V gene lost 2 bases and the J gene lost 0 bases, with 14 bases spanning the gap. The CDR3 has 18 amino acids. CDR3 DNA: TGTGCCAGCAGTGAATCGGGGGAGGATCACTCTGGGGCCAACGTCCTGACTTTC. Translating it yields CASSESGEDHSGANVLTF.

This clonotype has a single count. The chain recombines TRBV6-2 or TRBV6-3 with TRBJ1-4; D uncertain. CDR1 and CDR2 from the germline V gene are MNHEY and SVGEGT. V was cut by 6 bases and J by 3 bases, with 14 bases left in between. CDR3 length: 15 residues. CDR3 nucleotides: TGTGCCAGCAGCCAGACCGGGTTGCCTAATGAAAAACTGTTTTTT. It encodes CASSQTGLPNEKLFF.

For this clonotype: Its ends do not fully match the called genes, so a read error is possible. This rearrangement joins TRBV7-2 to TRBJ2-7; no definite D call. CDR1 is SGHTA, CDR2 FQGNSA, per germline. This CDR3 contains 14 residues. The CDR3 DNA reads TGTGCCAGCAGCAAAAGCGCGTACACCTACAAGCAGTACTTC. It encodes CASSKSAYTYKQYF.

The V call is TRBV20-1, the J call TRBJ2-3; no clear D gene. From germline, CDR1 is DFQATT and CDR2 SNEGSKA (reference sequence). There are 13 residues in the CDR3. Trimming cost V 0 bases and J 5 bases, with 9 bases left between them. The CDR3 here is CSAREGVVDTQYF. The CDR3 DNA sequence: TGCAGTGCTAGAGAGGGTGTCGTAGATACGCAGTATTTT.

Only one count was recorded for this clonotype. The J gene is TRBJ2-1, the V gene TRBV3-1; D is unresolved. The V gene lost 3 bases and the J gene lost 9 bases, with 6 bases spanning the gap. The CDR3 is made up of 11 amino acids. CDR1 and CDR2 from the germline V gene are LGHDT and YNNKEL (reference sequence). The CDR3 region is CASSQFAEQFF. The CDR3 DNA follows: TGTGCCAGCAGCCAGTTTGCTGAGCAGTTCTTC.

The J gene is TRBJ2-5, the V gene TRBV7-2; D unclear. This CDR3 has 14 amino acids. CDR1 is SGHTA, CDR2 FQGNSA, per germline. V was trimmed by 1 base and J by 1 base, leaving 7 bases between them. The DNA for the CDR3 is TGTGCCAGCAGCTTAGTAATTAGCCAAGAGACCCAGTACTTC. It yields the protein CASSLVISQETQYF.

This clonotype has just a few counts. The J gene is TRBJ2-7, the V gene TRBV2; 9 bases fit TRBD1. The CDR3 has 13 residues. The germline V gene has CDR1 SNHLY and CDR2 FYNNEI. With 7 bases clipped from V and 2 bases from J, the junction kept 3 bases outside the gene matches. The CDR3 DNA reads as TGTGCCAGCACCAGGGACAGGGCCTACGAGCAGTACTTC. The encoded protein is CASTRDRAYEQYF. The complete variable domain, with remaining parts taken from reference TRBV2 and TRBJ2-7, reads EPEVTQTPSHQVTQMGQEVILRCVPISNHLYFYWYRQILGQKVEFLVSFYNNEISEKSEIFDDQFSVERPDGSNFTLKIRSTKLEDSAMYFCASTRDRAYEQYFGPGTRLTVT.

The genes are TRBV29-1 and TRBJ2-5; D remains unclear. Germline V lookup: CDR1 SQVTM, CDR2 ANQGSEA. The CDR3 contains 12 residues. The V and J ends lost 1 base and 5 bases respectively, with 8 bases between them. The CDR3 loop reads CSVEGPWETQYF. The CDR3 coding sequence is TGCAGCGTTGAAGGCCCTTGGGAGACCCAGTACTTC.

J is TRBJ2-5 and V is TRBV3-1, with D perhaps assigned TRBD1 or TRBD2 (6 bases each). The V gene lost 7 bases and the J gene lost 2 bases, with 14 bases spanning the gap. Per germline, CDR1 LGHDT and CDR2 YNNKEL (reference sequence). This CDR3 contains 14 residues. CDR3 region: CASNWAGQQETQYF. CDR3 in DNA: TGTGCCAGCAACTGGGCGGGACAACAAGAGACCCAGTACTTC.

This chain joins TRBV2 and TRBJ2-6; D gene uncertain. CDR3 length equals 14 residues. The V and J ends lost 7 bases and 1 base respectively, with 8 bases between them. Germline V gene data show CDR1 as SNHLY and CDR2 as FYNNEI. Here the CDR3 reads CASKFGSGANVLTF. As DNA, the CDR3 is TGTGCCAGCAAGTTCGGTTCTGGGGCCAACGTCCTGACTTTC.

The chain employs TRBV5-1 and TRBJ2-3, with D perhaps TRBD1 (5 bases). CDR1 is SGHRS and CDR2 is YFSETQ in the germline V gene. With 2 bases removed from V and 2 bases from J, the gap between germline ends came to 12 bases. The CDR3 is made up of 15 amino acids. The CDR3 bases are TGCGCCAGCAGCTTATACAGGAGATACACAGATACGCAGTATTTT. Protein sequence: CASSLYRRYTDTQYF.

The chain employs TRBV6-1 and TRBJ1-5, with D perhaps matching TRBD1 (6 bases). V gave up 7 bases and J gave up 9 bases, with 16 bases separating them. The CDR3 extends over 13 amino acids. Germline CDR1 MNHNS, CDR2 SASEGT. CDR3 amino acids: CASTLEGVLPQHF. CDR3 bases: TGTGCCAGCACTCTGGAGGGGGTTCTGCCCCAGCATTTT.

The rearrangement uses TRBV20-1 and TRBJ1-3; D is possibly TRBD1 (6 bases). This CDR3 contains 16 residues. The germline CDR1 and CDR2 sequences are DFQATT and SNEGSKA (reference sequence). Trimming stripped 3 bases from V and 4 bases from J, with 19 bases between. CDR3 coding DNA: TGCAGTGCTAGGGACAGCTCGATCTTGAGGGGAAACACCATATATTTT. Its translation: CSARDSSILRGNTIYF.

The rearrangement links TRBV7-2 to TRBJ2-5; maybe TRBD2 (5 bases). Germline CDR1 SGHTA, CDR2 FQGNSA. The CDR3 length is 13 residues. Trimming took off 1 base at V and 9 bases at J, with 12 bases between the two ends. CDR3 sequence reads: CASSLGSSLAQYF. DNA for the CDR3: TGTGCCAGCAGCTTAGGTTCTAGCTTAGCCCAGTACTTC.

This chain connects TRBV19 to TRBJ2-2; D gene unclear. Germline assignment: CDR1 LNHDA and CDR2 SQIVND (reference sequence). Trimming pared 7 bases from V and 5 bases from J, leaving 14 bases between. The CDR3 runs to 14 residues. The CDR3 DNA reads as TGTGCCAGTACCGGGCTTTATGGGACCGGGGAGCTGTTTTTT. Its translation: CASTGLYGTGELFF. The complete variable domain, with remaining parts taken from reference TRBV19 and TRBJ2-2, reads DGGITQSPKYLFRKEGQNVTLSCEQNLNHDAMYWYRQDPGQGLRLIYYSQIVNDFQKGDIAEGYSVSREKKESFPLTVTSAQKNPTAFYLCASTGLYGTGELFFGEGSRLTVL.